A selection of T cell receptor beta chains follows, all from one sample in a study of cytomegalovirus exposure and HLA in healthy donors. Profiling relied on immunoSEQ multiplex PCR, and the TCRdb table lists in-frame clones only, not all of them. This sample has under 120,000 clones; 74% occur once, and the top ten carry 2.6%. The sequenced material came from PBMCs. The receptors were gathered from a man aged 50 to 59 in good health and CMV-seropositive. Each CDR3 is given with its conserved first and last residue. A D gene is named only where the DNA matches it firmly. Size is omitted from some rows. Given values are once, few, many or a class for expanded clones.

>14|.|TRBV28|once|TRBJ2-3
TGTGCCAGCAGCAGGACCGGGGGCACAGATACGCAGTATTTT
CASSRTGGTDTQYF
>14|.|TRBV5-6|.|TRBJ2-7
TGTGCCAGCAGCTTCGGATTAATTAGCACGGATTGGTACTTC
CASSFGLISTDWYF
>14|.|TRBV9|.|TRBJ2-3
TGTGCCAGCAGCGTAGGGCCTTACACAGATACGCAGTATTTT
CASSVGPYTDTQYF
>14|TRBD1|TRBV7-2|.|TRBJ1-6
TGTGCCAGCAGCTTCCCACAGGGGAGTTCACCCCTCCACTTT
CASSFPQGSSPLHF
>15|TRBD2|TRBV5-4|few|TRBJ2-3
TGTGCCAGCAGCTTGGTTAGCGGGGCTTCAGATACGCAGTATTTT
CASSLVSGASDTQYF
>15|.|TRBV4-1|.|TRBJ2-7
TGCGCCAGCAGCCAAGGGGCAGGGATCGTTTACGAGCAGTACTTC
CASSQGAGIVYEQYF
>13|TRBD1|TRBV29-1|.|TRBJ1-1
TGCAGCGTTGATCAACAGGGGGTCGATGAAGCTTTCTTT
CSVDQQGVDEAFF
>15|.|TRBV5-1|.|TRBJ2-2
TGCGCCAGCAGTCCTGCCCGGTCGTACACCGGGGAGCTGTTTTTT
CASSPARSYTGELFF
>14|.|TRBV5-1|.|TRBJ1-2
TGCGCCAGCAGCTTGGCCGACCAGGGCTATGGCTACACCTTC
CASSLADQGYGYTF
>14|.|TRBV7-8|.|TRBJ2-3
TGTGCCAGCAGCCCCGGGGGGCCCCCAGATACGCAGTATTTT
CASSPGGPPDTQYF
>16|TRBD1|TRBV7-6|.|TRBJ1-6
TGTGCCAGCAGCTTAGCGGACAGGGCTTCGAATTCACCCCTCCACTTT
CASSLADRASNSPLHF
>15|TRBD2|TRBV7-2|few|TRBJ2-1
TGTGCCAGCAGCTTTAGCGGGGGGGCCGGGAATGAGCAGTTCTTC
CASSFSGGAGNEQFF
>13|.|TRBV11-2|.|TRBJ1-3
TGTGCCAGCAGCTACAGGGCTGGAAACACCATATATTTT
CASSYRAGNTIYF
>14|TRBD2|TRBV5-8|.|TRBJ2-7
TGTGCCAGCAGAACTAGCGGGCGTTTCTACGAGCAGTACTTC
CASRTSGRFYEQYF
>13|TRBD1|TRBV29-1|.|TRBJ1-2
TGCAGCGTTGAAGGGACAGGGAGAAGTGGCTACACCTTC
CSVEGTGRSGYTF
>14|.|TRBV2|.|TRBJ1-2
TGTGCCAGCAGTGGGGAGGGGACTAACTATGGCTACACCTTC
CASSGEGTNYGYTF
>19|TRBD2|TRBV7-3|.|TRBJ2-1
TGTGCCAGCAGCTTAAATCCTTCCCTTGCGGGGGGCCCCTACAATGAGCAGTTCTTC
CASSLNPSLAGGPYNEQFF
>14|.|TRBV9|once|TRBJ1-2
TGTGCCAGCAGCGTCAGCGGACAGAACTATGGCTACACCTTC
CASSVSGQNYGYTF
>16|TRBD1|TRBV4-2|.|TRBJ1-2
TGTGCCAGCAGCCAAGATCTTTCGGGGCCAGGGGGAGGCTACACCTTC
CASSQDLSGPGGGYTF
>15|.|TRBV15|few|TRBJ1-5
TGTGCCACCAGCAGAAGGACAGACGGCAATCAGCCCCAGCATTTT
CATSRRTDGNQPQHF
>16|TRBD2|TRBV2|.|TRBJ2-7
TGTGCCAGCAGTGAATATCTCTTGCGGGGGGACTACGAGCAGTACTTC
CASSEYLLRGDYEQYF
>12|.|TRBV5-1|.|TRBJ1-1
TGCGCCAGCAGCGCGCGAGGCACTGAAGCTTTCTTT
CASSARGTEAFF
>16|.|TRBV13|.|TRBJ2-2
TGTGCCAGCAGCTTAGGGACGGACTTTAACACCGGGGAGCTGTTTTTT
CASSLGTDFNTGELFF
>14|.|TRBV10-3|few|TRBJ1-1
TGTGCCATCAGCTCGACAGCCATGAACACTGAAGCTTTCTTT
CAISSTAMNTEAFF
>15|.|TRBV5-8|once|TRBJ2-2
TGTGCCAGCAGCCCGGGGGACAGAAACACCGGGGAGCTGTTTTTT
CASSPGDRNTGELFF
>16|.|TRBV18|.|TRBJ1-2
TGTGCCAGCTCACCCTTACAGGAACAGAAGAACTATGGCTACACCTTC
CASSPLQEQKNYGYTF
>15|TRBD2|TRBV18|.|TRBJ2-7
TGTGCCAGCTCACTCAACGCGGGGGTGGACTACGAGCAGTACTTC
CASSLNAGVDYEQYF
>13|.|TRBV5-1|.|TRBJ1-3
TGCGCCAGCAGCCTGTCTTCTGGAAACACCATATATTTT
CASSLSSGNTIYF
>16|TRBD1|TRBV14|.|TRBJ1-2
TGTGCCAGCAGCCAAGAATTGGGACAGGGAACCTATGGCTACACCTTC
CASSQELGQGTYGYTF
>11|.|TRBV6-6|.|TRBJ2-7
TGTGCCAGCCGGGGATTAGCCGAGCAGTACTTC
CASRGLAEQYF
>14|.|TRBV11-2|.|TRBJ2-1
TGTGCCAGCAGCTTAAGCCTAGCGTCCAATGAGCAGTTCTTC
CASSLSLASNEQFF
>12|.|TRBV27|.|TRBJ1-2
TGTGCCAGCAGTGTCACAGGGAATGGCTACACCTTC
CASSVTGNGYTF
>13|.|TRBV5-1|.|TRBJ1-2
TGCGCCAGCAGCTTGGCGACAAACTATGGCTACACCTTC
CASSLATNYGYTF
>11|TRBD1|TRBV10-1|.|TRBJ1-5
TGCGCCAGCGGGACAGGGCCTCCCCAGCATTTT
CASGTGPPQHF
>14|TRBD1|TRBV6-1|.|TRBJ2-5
TGTGCCAGCAGTTTGACAGGGCCCAGGGAGACCCAGTACTTC
CASSLTGPRETQYF
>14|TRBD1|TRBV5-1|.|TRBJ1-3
TGCGCCAGCAGCTGGGGACAGGAGCGGGACACCATATATTTT
CASSWGQERDTIYF
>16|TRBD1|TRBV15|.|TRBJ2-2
TGTGCCACCAGCAGGGAGACAGGGGGCAGCACCGGGGAGCTGTTTTTT
CATSRETGGSTGELFF
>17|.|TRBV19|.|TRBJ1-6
TGTGCCAGTAGTATAAATCAGCTAGAGATTTGGGATTCACCCCTCCACTTT
CASSINQLEIWDSPLHF
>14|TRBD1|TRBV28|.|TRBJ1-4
TGTGCCAGCAGTTTACAGGGGGCTAATGAAAAACTGTTTTTT
CASSLQGANEKLFF
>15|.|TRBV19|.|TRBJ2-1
TGTGCCAGTAGGAACCCGACAGGTCTCGGGGATGAGCAGTTCTTC
CASRNPTGLGDEQFF
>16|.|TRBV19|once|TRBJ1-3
TGTGCCAGTAGTATAGGACGGGGAAACTCTGGAAACACCATATATTTT
CASSIGRGNSGNTIYF